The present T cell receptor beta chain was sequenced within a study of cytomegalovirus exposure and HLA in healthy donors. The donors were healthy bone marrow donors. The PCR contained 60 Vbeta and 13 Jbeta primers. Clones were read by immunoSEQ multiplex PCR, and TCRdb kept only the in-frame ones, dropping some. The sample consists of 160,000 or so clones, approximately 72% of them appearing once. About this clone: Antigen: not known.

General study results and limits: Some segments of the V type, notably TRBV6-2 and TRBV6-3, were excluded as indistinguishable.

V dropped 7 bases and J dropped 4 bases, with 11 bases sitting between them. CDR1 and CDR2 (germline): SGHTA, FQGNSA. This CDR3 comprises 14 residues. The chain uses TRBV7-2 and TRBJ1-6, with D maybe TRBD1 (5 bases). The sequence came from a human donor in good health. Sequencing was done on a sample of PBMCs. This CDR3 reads CASTQGRYNSPLHF. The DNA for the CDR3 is TGTGCCAGCACCCAGGGCCGGTATAATTCACCCCTCCACTTT.